This entry lists 25 T cell receptor beta chains sequenced from one sample in a study of T cells in Graves' hyperthyroidism and ophthalmopathy. Amplified TCR beta CDR3 regions came from RNA transcripts. HTBI primers were the set used in a first-round RT-PCR of the TCR CDR3. TCRdb reanalysed the multiplex PCR reads using MiXCR and keeps one entry per CDR3 protein. The sample has about 510,000 distinct CDR3 sequences; 12% to 15% are singletons. The sample taken for sequencing was blood. The receptors stem from a woman between 40 and 55 years old with Graves' hyperthyroidism.

In its sample, this clonotype was seen a few times. The chain recombines TRBV6-2 or TRBV6-3 with TRBJ2-3, with D unclear. The CDR3 sequence is 14 residues long. Trimming took off 7 bases at V and 0 bases at J, with 11 bases between the two ends. The germline V gene encodes CDR1 MNHEY and CDR2 SVGEGT. The CDR3 DNA reads TGTGCCAGCAATGGGCTCCGAAGCACAGATACGCAGTATTTT. It translates to CASNGLRSTDTQYF.

This chain uses TRBV25-1 with TRBJ1-1; no clear D. The CDR3 has 13 residues. V shed 2 bases and J shed 6 bases, with 10 bases lying between them. Germline V CDR1 and CDR2: MGHDK, SYGVNS. CDR3 in DNA: TGTGCCAGCAGTGAACCCTCAAATCCTGAAGCTTTCTTT. Translated, it gives CASSEPSNPEAFF.

This clonotype was found many times. The chain is built from TRBV29-1 and TRBJ2-1; 8 bases are a match to TRBD1. The CDR3 totals 16 residues. V lost 6 bases to trimming and J lost 1 base; unmatched junction nucleotides: 11. Germline CDR1 reads SQVTM; CDR2 reads ANQGSEA. Here the CDR3 DNA reads TGCAGCGTCAGCCCTTTAGACAGGGGATCCTACAATGAGCAGTTCTTC. The encoded protein is CSVSPLDRGSYNEQFF.

This clonotype was counted ten times or more. The rearrangement links TRBV28 to TRBJ2-7, with unresolved D. The germline V gene encodes CDR1 MDHEN and CDR2 SYDVKM. The V end was cut by 6 bases, the J end by 2 bases, with 14 bases between. This CDR3 spans 14 amino acids. The CDR3 loop is CASRKRSQAYEQYF. DNA of the CDR3: TGTGCCAGCAGGAAGAGGTCGCAGGCCTACGAGCAGTACTTC.

The V and J genes are TRBV9 and TRBJ2-2; possibly TRBD2 for D (5 bases). V lost 6 bases to trimming and J lost 1 base, with 10 bases between them. Germline CDR1 is SGDLS and CDR2 is YYNGEE. The CDR3 runs to 14 residues. In nucleotides, the CDR3 is TGTGCCAGCAAGATGGGAGTGAACACCGGGGAGCTGTTTTTT. It is translated as CASKMGVNTGELFF.

V and J are TRBV6-2 or TRBV6-3 and TRBJ1-2, with D perhaps matching TRBD1 (6 bases). Germline CDR1 is MNHEY and CDR2 is SVGEGT. V was shortened by 2 bases and J by 7 bases, with 11 bases between the two germline ends. CDR3 length: 13 amino acids. The CDR3 sequence: CASSYPGTSGYTF. The CDR3 bases are TGTGCCAGCAGTTACCCAGGGACAAGTGGCTACACCTTC.

The sample holds many counts of this clonotype. The junction differs from germline at one of its ends, possibly a read error. The chain employs TRBV5-1 and TRBJ2-5, with D possibly being TRBD2 (6 bases). Germline assignment: CDR1 SGHRS and CDR2 YFSETQ. This CDR3 comprises 14 residues. The DNA for the CDR3 is TGTGCCAGCAGTAGGACGGGAGTAGGGGAGACCCAGTACTTC. This encodes CASSRTGVGETQYF.

This clonotype has only a few counts. The rearrangement joins TRBV2 to TRBJ2-7; a possible D gene is TRBD2 (6 bases). V was cut by 7 bases and J by 2 bases, with 12 bases left in between. CDR3 size: 13 residues. Germline CDR1 is SNHLY and CDR2 is FYNNEI. CDR3 bases: TGTGCCAGCAATACGGGGGATGCCTACGAGCAGTACTTC. Translated, it gives CASNTGDAYEQYF.

The chain combines TRBV28 with TRBJ2-2, with D hard to call. Germline values: CDR1 MDHEN, CDR2 SYDVKM. V lost 7 bases, J lost 2 bases, and 8 bases lay in between. This CDR3 spans 13 amino acids. In DNA form, the CDR3 reads TGTGCCAGCAAGGTCAGCAACACCGGGGAGCTGTTTTTT. This translates into CASKVSNTGELFF.

This clonotype was recorded many times. V usage is TRBV3-1 and J usage is TRBJ1-1; tentatively, D is TRBD1 (5 bases). V lost 1 base, J lost 4 bases, and 10 bases lay in between. Germline values: CDR1 LGHDT, CDR2 YNNKEL (reference sequence). The CDR3 spans 14 residues. The CDR3 nucleotides read TGTGCCAGCAGCCAAGTCCCTGGGGGCACTGAAGCTTTCTTT. Translation: CASSQVPGGTEAFF.

The gene calls are TRBV20-1 and TRBJ2-7; possible D gene TRBD2, 5 bases. CDR3 length: 13 residues. Germline-derived CDR1 and CDR2 are DFQATT and SNEGSKA (reference sequence). V gave up 3 bases and J gave up 4 bases, with 13 bases separating them. The CDR3 loop reads CSASGIGRYEQYF. CDR3 nucleotides: TGCAGTGCTAGCGGGATAGGTAGATACGAGCAGTACTTC.

This clonotype was picked up many times. The chain is built from TRBV20-1 and TRBJ2-5; D is ambiguous. This CDR3 is 12 amino acids long. Germline V gene sequence: CDR1 DFQATT, CDR2 SNEGSKA (reference sequence). Trimming shortened V by 0 bases and J by 5 bases, and 7 bases separated the two germline ends. CDR3 residues: CSAREWVETQYF. CDR3 in DNA: TGCAGTGCTAGAGAGTGGGTTGAGACCCAGTACTTC.

This clonotype turned up a few times. The V call is TRBV11-2, the J call TRBJ2-7, with 10 bases matching TRBD2. Germline trimming cut 5 bases from V and 7 bases from J; bases unmatched to any gene: 17. The CDR3 totals 17 residues. CDR1 is SGHAT and CDR2 is FQNNGV in the germline V gene. The CDR3 here is CASSLITSGERLREQYF. CDR3 in DNA: TGTGCCAGCAGCCTAATTACTAGCGGGGAACGCTTACGGGAGCAGTACTTC.

V usage is TRBV20-1 and J usage is TRBJ1-5; 9 bases fit TRBD1. CDR1 and CDR2 (germline): DFQATT, SNEGSKA (reference sequence). The V segment lost 0 bases and the J segment 6 bases; nucleotides outside the gene matches: 9. This CDR3 is 16 amino acids long. CDR3 in amino acids: CSARDARQGVVQPQHF. As DNA, the CDR3 is TGCAGTGCTAGAGATGCGAGACAGGGGGTCGTTCAGCCCCAGCATTTT.

The rearrangement uses TRBV6-1 and TRBJ2-2, with 13 bases identical to TRBD2. The germline V gene has CDR1 MNHNS and CDR2 SASEGT. The trim removed 10 bases at V and 4 bases at J, leaving 6 bases unmatched. This CDR3 has 15 residues. CDR3 region: CATWGLAGSTGELFF. The CDR3, as DNA: TGTGCCACCTGGGGACTAGCGGGATCCACCGGGGAGCTGTTTTTT.

This clonotype has only a few counts. The rearrangement uses TRBV19 and TRBJ1-1; no clear D gene. Trimming took 5 bases from V and 2 from J, leaving 9 bases between them. The CDR3 length is 13 residues. The germline CDR1 and CDR2 sequences are LNHDA and SQIVND (reference sequence). The CDR3 region is CASSAGFNTEAFF. The CDR3 nucleotides are TGTGCCAGTAGTGCCGGGTTTAACACTGAAGCTTTCTTT.

In DNA form, the CDR3 reads TGTGCCAGTAGGACTACAGGGGATCTTCTGTCCGGTGAGCAGTTCTTC. Its translation is CASRTTGDLLSGEQFF. The chain carries TRBV19 and TRBJ2-1; 7 nucleotides align to TRBD1. This CDR3 spans 16 amino acids. J lost 9 bases, V lost 6 bases, and 17 bases had no gene match. Germline V CDR1 and CDR2: LNHDA, SQIVND (reference sequence).

This clonotype showed up just a few times. Written as DNA, the CDR3 is TGTGCCAGCAGCCTCCAAGCGGGAGGCCGCTACGAGCAGTACTTC. Translated, it gives CASSLQAGGRYEQYF. This chain joins TRBV14 and TRBJ2-7; 9 bases match TRBD2. The CDR3 sequence is 15 residues long. Trimming removed 4 bases from V and 3 bases from J; junction bases left unmatched: 7. CDR1 SGHDN and CDR2 FVKESK come from the germline V gene.

The chain joins TRBV7-9 to TRBJ2-5; D is perhaps TRBD2 (5 bases). V gave up 4 bases and J gave up 2 bases, with 8 bases separating them. The CDR3 length is 13 residues. Germline assignment: CDR1 SEHNR and CDR2 FQNEAQ (reference sequence). The CDR3 nucleotides read TGTGCCAGCAGCTCCCGGGAACAAGAGACCCAGTACTTC. Protein product: CASSSREQETQYF. The variable domain in full, completed from reference TRBV7-9 and TRBJ2-5, reads DTGVSQNPRHKITKRGQNVTFRCDPISEHNRLYWYRQTLGQGPEFLTYFQNEAQLEKSRLLSDRFSAERPKGSFSTLEIQRTEQGDSAMYLCASSSREQETQYFGPGTRLLVL.

This clonotype was seen a handful of times. The rearrangement links TRBV29-1 to TRBJ1-2; D perhaps matches TRBD1 (6 bases). The CDR3 is 12 residues long. Trimming shortened V by 7 bases and J by 10 bases, and 19 bases separated the two germline ends. Germline V gene data show CDR1 as SQVTM and CDR2 as ANQGSEA. The CDR3 is CSGTLPGDPYTF. CDR3 DNA: TGCAGCGGCACGCTCCCAGGGGATCCCTACACCTTC.

The sample holds many counts of this clonotype. V is TRBV6-5 and J is TRBJ1-2; 7 bases agree with TRBD1. V was pared by 2 bases and J by 3 bases, with 6 bases of the junction left unmatched. The CDR3 runs 15 residues. Germline V gene data show CDR1 as MNHEY and CDR2 as SVGAGI. For the CDR3, the DNA is TGTGCCAGCAGTTACGTCGGCAGGGGGGACTATGGCTACACCTTC. This codes for CASSYVGRGDYGYTF.

This clonotype turned up a few times. The chain recombines TRBV2 with TRBJ1-1, with D unresolved. The V end lost 11 bases, the J end lost 6 bases, and 13 bases lay between the germline ends. The germline V gene has CDR1 SNHLY and CDR2 FYNNEI. The CDR3 contains 11 residues. CDR3: CAGSSGAEAFF. CDR3 DNA: TGTGCCGGCTCCTCCGGGGCTGAAGCTTTCTTT.

This clonotype was detected a few times. The rearrangement uses TRBV4-1 and TRBJ2-1; TRBD2 aligns across 8 bases. Per germline, CDR1 MGHRA and CDR2 YSYEKL. Losses at the gene ends were 0 bases for V and 0 bases for J; bases not matched to a gene: 7. The CDR3 consists of 18 residues. CDR3 bases: TGCGCCAGCAGCCAAGATGGAGGACTAGCAGACTCCTACAATGAGCAGTTCTTC. Residues: CASSQDGGLADSYNEQFF.

Ten or more counts support this clonotype. This chain links TRBV29-1 with TRBJ1-5, with D possibly being TRBD1 (6 bases). The CDR3 has 14 amino acids. The V end was cut by 6 bases, the J end by 5 bases, with 17 bases between. Germline CDR1 is SQVTM and CDR2 is ANQGSEA. The CDR3 loop reads CSVAIGAGDQPQHF. In DNA, the CDR3 is TGCAGCGTAGCAATCGGAGCAGGGGATCAGCCCCAGCATTTT.

This clonotype was recorded once. This may be a read error: a much more frequent sequence differs by one nucleotide. The chain is built from TRBV13 and TRBJ2-5; 7 nucleotides line up with TRBD2. Looked up from germline, CDR1 is PRHDT and CDR2 is FYEKMQ (reference sequence). The length of the CDR3 is 15 residues. The CDR3 region has the DNA TGTGTCAGCAGCCCCCGGTGGGGGGGACAAGAGACCCAGTACTTC. The encoded protein is CVSSPRWGGQETQYF.